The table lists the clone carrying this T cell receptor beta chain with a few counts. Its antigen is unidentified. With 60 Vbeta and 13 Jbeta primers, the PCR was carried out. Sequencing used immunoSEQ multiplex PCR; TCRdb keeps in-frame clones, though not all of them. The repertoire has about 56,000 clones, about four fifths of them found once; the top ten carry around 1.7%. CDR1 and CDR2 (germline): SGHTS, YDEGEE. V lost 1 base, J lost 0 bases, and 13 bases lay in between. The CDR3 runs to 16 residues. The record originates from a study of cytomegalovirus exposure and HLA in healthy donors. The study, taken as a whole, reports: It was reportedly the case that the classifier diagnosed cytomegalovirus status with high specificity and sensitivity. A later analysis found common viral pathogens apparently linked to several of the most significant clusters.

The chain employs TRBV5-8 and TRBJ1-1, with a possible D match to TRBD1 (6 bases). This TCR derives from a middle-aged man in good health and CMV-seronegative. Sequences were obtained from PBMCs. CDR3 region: CASSLIYGTLNTEAFF. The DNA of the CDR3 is TGTGCCAGCAGCTTGATATATGGGACACTGAACACTGAAGCTTTCTTT.